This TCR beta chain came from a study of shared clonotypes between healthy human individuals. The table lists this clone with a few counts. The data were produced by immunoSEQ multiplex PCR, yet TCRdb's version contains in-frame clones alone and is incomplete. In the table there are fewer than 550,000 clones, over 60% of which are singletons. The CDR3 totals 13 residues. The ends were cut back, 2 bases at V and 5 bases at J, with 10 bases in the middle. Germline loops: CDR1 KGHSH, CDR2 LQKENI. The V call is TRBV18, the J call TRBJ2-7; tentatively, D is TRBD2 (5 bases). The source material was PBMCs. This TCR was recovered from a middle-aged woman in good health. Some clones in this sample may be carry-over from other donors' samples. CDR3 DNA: TGTGCCAGCTCACCATCGGGGAACCACGAGCAGTACTTC. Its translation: CASSPSGNHEQYF.